One and the same sample provided the 14 T cell receptor beta chains below, sequenced in a study of T cell responses to AZD1222 COVID-19 vaccine. TCRdb's table, derived via immunoSEQ multiplex PCR, lists solely in-frame clones and lacks some. The profile covers 65,000 to 85,000 clones, with 75% to 90% appearing a single time and roughly 10% taken by the ten largest. The sequenced sample was peripheral blood, obtained 28 days after the second AZD1222 dose. The source of these receptors is an adult who received the AZD1222 COVID-19 vaccine.

This chain joins TRBV5-1 and TRBJ2-4; 7 bases map to TRBD1. CDR1 is SGHRS and CDR2 is YFSETQ in the germline V gene. The CDR3 extends over 16 amino acids. The V and J ends lost 0 bases and 3 bases, in that order; junction bases with no gene match: 6. The CDR3 reads CASSLARGFDKNIQYF. In nucleotides, the CDR3 is TGCGCCAGCAGCTTGGCCAGGGGGTTTGACAAAAACATTCAGTACTTC.

This clone was picked up one time. This chain connects TRBV5-4 to TRBJ1-4, with TRBD1 matching over 9 bases. This CDR3 comprises 16 residues. Germline V CDR1 and CDR2: SGHNT, YYREEE (reference sequence). Trimming cost V 1 base and J 2 bases; bases outside gene matches: 3. This chain's CDR3 is CASSLLQGATNEKLFF. For the CDR3, the DNA is TGTGCCAGCAGCTTGTTACAGGGGGCGACTAATGAAAAACTGTTTTTT.

V and J are TRBV13 and TRBJ1-5; D is unclear. V gave up 2 bases and J gave up 4 bases, with 12 bases separating them. CDR3 size: 15 residues. Germline CDR1 is PRHDT and CDR2 is FYEKMQ (reference sequence). The CDR3 DNA reads as TGTGCCAGCAGCTTAAGGGTCACTTCGAATCAGCCCCAGCATTTT. Translating it yields CASSLRVTSNQPQHF.

J is TRBJ2-1 and V is TRBV6-6; D may be TRBD1 (5 bases). CDR1 MNHNY and CDR2 SVGAGI come from the germline V gene (reference sequence). Trimming shortened V by 6 bases and J by 6 bases, and 15 bases separated the two germline ends. There are 14 residues in the CDR3. DNA for the CDR3: TGTGCCAGCAGATCTTTCTCCGACAGCAATGAGCAGTTCTTC. It is translated as CASRSFSDSNEQFF.

The CDR3 DNA is TGTGCCAGCAGCTCCCGGACAGGGCCGAACACTGAAGCTTTCTTT. Translated, it gives CASSSRTGPNTEAFF. The chain uses TRBV7-2 and TRBJ1-1; 8 bases line up with TRBD1. Germline V gene data show CDR1 as SGHTA and CDR2 as FQGNSA. The CDR3 extends over 15 amino acids. The ends lost 4 bases at V and 1 base at J; junction bases unmatched: 5.

The rearrangement uses TRBV4-1 and TRBJ2-5, with D possibly TRBD2 on 7 matching bases. V lost 5 bases to trimming and J lost 4 bases, with 14 bases between them. The CDR3 length is 14 residues. The V gene's germline CDR1 is MGHRA and CDR2 YSYEKL. The CDR3 spells CASSKGGARETQYF. The CDR3 region has the DNA TGCGCCAGCAGCAAAGGGGGGGCTAGAGAGACCCAGTACTTC.

This clone was counted between two and nine times. V is TRBV6-6 and J is TRBJ1-1; D not resolved. Germline V gene data show CDR1 as MNHNY and CDR2 as SVGAGI (reference sequence). The CDR3 runs 14 residues. Trimming shortened V by 6 bases and J by 7 bases, and 18 bases separated the two germline ends. The DNA of the CDR3 is TGTGCCAGCAGACTACAGCGGGGATGGGGTGAAGCTTTCTTT. It translates to CASRLQRGWGEAFF.

The CDR3 region has the DNA TGCGCCAGCACCCTGGTAGCCAGGGGGCCTGGTCATGAAGCTTTCTTT. This gives the protein CASTLVARGPGHEAFF. The chain combines TRBV5-1 with TRBJ1-1; 8 nucleotides align to TRBD1. The germline V gene has CDR1 SGHRS and CDR2 YFSETQ. This CDR3 region has 16 residues. Losses at the gene ends were 6 bases for V and 7 bases for J; bases not matched to a gene: 17.

This clone was recorded a few times. The V gene is TRBV14, the J gene TRBJ2-7; TRBD1 matches 10 bases. The CDR3 is 16 residues long. Germline-derived CDR1 and CDR2 are SGHDN and FVKESK. The junction had 7 bases not matched to a gene; V was cut back by 3 bases and J by 2 bases. The CDR3 sequence: CASSQIRDRGPYEQYF. DNA for the CDR3: TGTGCCAGCAGCCAGATCCGGGACAGGGGTCCCTACGAGCAGTACTTC.

The chain has TRBV7-8 and TRBJ2-3; no firm D call. Trimming cost V 2 bases and J 5 bases, with 11 bases left between them. The CDR3 loop spans 14 amino acids. The germline V gene has CDR1 SGHVS and CDR2 FQNEAQ. The CDR3 sequence is CASSLQFKGDTQYF. DNA of the CDR3: TGTGCCAGCAGCTTACAGTTCAAGGGAGATACGCAGTATTTT.

V is TRBV10-3 and J is TRBJ2-3; the match to TRBD2 covers 11 bases. CDR1 is ENHRY, CDR2 SYGVKD, per germline. The V gene end was trimmed by 2 bases and the J gene end by 2 bases; junction bases not matched to a gene: 3. The CDR3 length is 16 residues. DNA for the CDR3: TGTGCCATCAGTGAGGTTAGCGGGGGGGCCACAGATACGCAGTATTTT. Amino acid sequence: CAISEVSGGATDTQYF.

This clone was observed once. The chain employs TRBV15 and TRBJ2-7; a possible D gene is TRBD2 (6 bases). CDR3 length equals 15 residues. V gave up 4 bases and J gave up 2 bases, with 15 bases separating them. Germline V lookup: CDR1 LNHNV, CDR2 YYDKDF (reference sequence). The CDR3 is CATSITTSGAYEQYF. The DNA of the CDR3 is TGTGCCACCAGCATTACTACCTCGGGGGCCTACGAGCAGTACTTC. The variable domain in full, with the rest retrieved from reference TRBV15 and TRBJ2-7, is DAMVIQNPRYQVTQFGKPVTLSCSQTLNHNVMYWYQQKSSQAPKLLFHYYDKDFNNEADTPDNFQSRRPNTSFCFLDIRSPGLGDTAMYLCATSITTSGAYEQYFGPGTRLTVT.

The chain uses TRBV19 and TRBJ2-5, with 9 bases lining up with TRBD2. Germline loops: CDR1 LNHDA, CDR2 SQIVND (reference sequence). This CDR3 is 17 amino acids long. With 3 bases clipped from V and 2 bases from J, the junction kept 10 bases outside the gene matches. The CDR3 DNA reads TGTGCCAGTAGTATCACCCCCAGCGGGGGGATTCAAGAGACCCAGTACTTC. The encoded protein is CASSITPSGGIQETQYF.

This clone came up a few times. The rearrangement links TRBV4-1 to TRBJ2-7; D is unresolved. In germline, CDR1 is MGHRA, CDR2 YSYEKL. CDR3 length: 16 residues. Trimming cost V 0 bases and J 4 bases, with 16 bases left between them. The CDR3 region is CASSQEIPSPAYEQYF. CDR3 nucleotides: TGCGCCAGCAGCCAAGAAATCCCCTCGCCCGCATACGAGCAGTACTTC.